This T cell receptor beta chain was observed in a study of shared clonotypes between healthy human individuals. General study results and limits: Clonotype sharing levels among donors were expected to vary with sequencing depth. Sharing across a few donors was seen in around 5% of naive CD4 clonotypes.

The CDR3 is 17 amino acids. Germline loops: CDR1 MDHEN, CDR2 SYDVKM. Deletions cut 6 bases from V and 4 bases from J, with 24 bases between. This clone showed up just once. Its antigen is unknown. Profiling relied on immunoSEQ multiplex PCR, and the TCRdb table lists in-frame clones only, not all of them. The top ten hold under 0.06% of the sample, which has roughly 530,000 clones, about 96% seen once. Sequencing used naive CD4+ T cells sorted from blood. Subset of the sample: CD45RA+ positively selected. The chain recombines TRBV28 with TRBJ1-1; D gene unclear. The sequence derives from a woman between 25 and 40 years old in good health. CDR3 bases: TGTGCCAGCAGCCGAACCGCTCAGACTAGCTCGGTCACTGAAGCTTTCTTT. Protein: CASSRTAQTSSVTEAFF.